The entry below describes one T cell receptor beta chain. Generated by immunoSEQ multiplex PCR, the TCRdb table keeps only in-frame clones and is missing some. The sample contains some 670,000 clones, approximately 90% of which appear only once. The data were taken from a study of blood T cell repertoires in COVID-19. The sequence derives from a young woman with acute or convalescent COVID-19. Sample: peripheral blood.

The chain's CDR3 is CASSYEFGGYTF. The DNA of the CDR3 is TGTGCCAGCAGTTACGAGTTTGGTGGCTACACCTTC. V is TRBV6-2 or TRBV6-3 and J is TRBJ1-2; D gene uncertain. Germline CDR1 MNHEY, CDR2 SVGEGT. V lost 2 bases, J lost 7 bases, and 8 bases lay in between. The CDR3 runs 12 residues.